This T cell receptor (beta chain) was identified in a study of cytomegalovirus exposure and HLA in healthy donors. Overall study context: The use of the same platform for the approximately 110 validation repertoires and the approximately 690 first-cohort repertoires was reported by a later analysis. Study findings and constraints: In vitro experiments confirmed that three CMV-associated chains were specific for CMV antigens. Cytomegalovirus-associated status was assigned to approximately 160 TCR beta chains.

Notes on this clone: Its matching antigen is unknown.

Looked up from germline, CDR1 is SGHTA and CDR2 is FQGNSA. Trimming cost V 1 base and J 7 bases; bases outside gene matches: 5. The CDR3 is 15 amino acids. Libraries were prepared by immunoSEQ multiplex PCR; TCRdb keeps only in-frame clonotypes and omits some of them. Here the sample spans some 80,000 clones, 85% to 95% being singletons. Input material: PBMCs. The TCR was taken from a woman aged 18-30 years in good health and CMV-seronegative. J is TRBJ2-3 and V is TRBV7-2; 10 nucleotides agree with TRBD2. The CDR3 here is CASSLDSSGSYTQYF. In DNA, the CDR3 is TGTGCCAGCAGCTTAGACTCTAGCGGGAGTTATACGCAGTATTTT.